This record covers a single T cell receptor (beta chain). As yet, its antigen is unknown. The method was immunoSEQ multiplex PCR; TCRdb's version includes in-frame clones alone and lacks a portion of them. This table has about 33,000 clones, 80% appearing once. This entry belongs to a study of T cells in localized non-small cell lung cancer. Study-level findings and limits: Longer overall survival was associated with a higher density of T cells in the blood. Paired adjacent lung recovered a median roughly 54 of the top 100 tumor clones. Uninvolved adjacent lung, not tumor, had the highest T cell clonality.

The CDR3 contains 15 residues. The germline V gene has CDR1 SEHNR and CDR2 FQNEAQ (reference sequence). The V gene end was trimmed by 3 bases and the J gene end by 2 bases; junction bases not matched to a gene: 2. This receptor was obtained from a male donor older than 55 with stage III squamous cell lung carcinoma. The specimen comprised peripheral blood, sampled before any cancer treatment. The genes are TRBV7-9 and TRBJ1-3, with 9 bases aligning to TRBD1. The CDR3 reads CASSLGQGPGNTIYF. The CDR3 DNA sequence: TGTGCCAGCAGCTTGGGACAGGGCCCTGGAAACACCATATATTTT.